This TCR beta chain was recovered during a study of T-cell memory formation after mild COVID-19. Broader study findings: Some responding clones appeared in pre-infection memory, suggesting cross-reactive memory joined. Clones that shrank (day 15 to 85) were balanced CD4/CD8, whereas later expanders leaned CD4+.

About this clonotype: The antigen is unknown.

The CDR3 contains 16 residues. Trimming shortened V by 2 bases and J by 1 base, and 14 bases separated the two germline ends. In germline, CDR1 is LNHNV, CDR2 YYDKDF (reference sequence). TCRdb called the 5' RACE reads again in MiXCR, with one record for every CDR3 protein. Of 200,000 to 250,000 distinct CDR3 sequences in the sample, roughly 10% were seen once. This sequence joins TRBV15 and TRBJ2-5, with D possibly TRBD2 on 7 matching bases. This TCR was sampled from a man between 18 and 29 years old who had mild COVID-19 (a few samples of this study predate the infection). Cell type and time point are not known. Specimen: PBMCs or a T cell subset sorted from them (not recorded which). CDR3 region: CATSRTGGAGQETQYF. CDR3 sequence (DNA): TGTGCCACCAGCAGAACTGGGGGGGCCGGCCAAGAGACCCAGTACTTC.